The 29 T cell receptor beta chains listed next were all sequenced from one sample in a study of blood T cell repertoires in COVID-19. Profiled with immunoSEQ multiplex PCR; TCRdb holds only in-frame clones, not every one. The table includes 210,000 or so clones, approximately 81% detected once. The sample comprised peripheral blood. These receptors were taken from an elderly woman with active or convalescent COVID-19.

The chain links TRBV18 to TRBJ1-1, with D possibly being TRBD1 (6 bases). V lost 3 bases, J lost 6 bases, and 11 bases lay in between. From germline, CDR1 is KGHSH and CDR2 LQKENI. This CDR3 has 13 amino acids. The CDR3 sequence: CASSPQGYAEAFF. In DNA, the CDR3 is TGTGCCAGCTCACCCCAGGGGTACGCTGAAGCTTTCTTT.

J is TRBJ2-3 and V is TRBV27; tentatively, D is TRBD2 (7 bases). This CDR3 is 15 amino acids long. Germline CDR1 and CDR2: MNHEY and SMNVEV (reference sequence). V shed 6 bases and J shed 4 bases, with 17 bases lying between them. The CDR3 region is CASSTRRGGSDTQYF. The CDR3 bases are TGTGCCAGCAGCACCCGAAGGGGGGGTTCAGATACGCAGTATTTT.

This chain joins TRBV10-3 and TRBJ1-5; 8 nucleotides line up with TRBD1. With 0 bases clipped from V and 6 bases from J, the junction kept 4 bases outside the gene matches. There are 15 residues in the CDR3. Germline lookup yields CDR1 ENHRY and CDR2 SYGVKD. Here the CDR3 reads CAISESRTGIQPQHF. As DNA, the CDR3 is TGTGCCATCAGTGAGTCGAGGACAGGGATTCAGCCCCAGCATTTT.

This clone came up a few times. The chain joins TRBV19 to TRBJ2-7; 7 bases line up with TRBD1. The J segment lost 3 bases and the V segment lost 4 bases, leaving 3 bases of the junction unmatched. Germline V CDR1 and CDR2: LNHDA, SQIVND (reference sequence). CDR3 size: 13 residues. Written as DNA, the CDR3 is TGTGCCAGTAGTAGCCGGGACAGCTACGAGCAGTACTTC. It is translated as CASSSRDSYEQYF.

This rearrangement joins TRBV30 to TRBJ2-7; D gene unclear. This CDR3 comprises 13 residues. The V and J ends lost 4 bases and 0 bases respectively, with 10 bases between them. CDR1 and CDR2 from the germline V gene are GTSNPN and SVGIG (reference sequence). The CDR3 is CAWTRSGSYEQYF. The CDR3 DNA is TGTGCCTGGACCCGATCAGGCTCCTACGAGCAGTACTTC.

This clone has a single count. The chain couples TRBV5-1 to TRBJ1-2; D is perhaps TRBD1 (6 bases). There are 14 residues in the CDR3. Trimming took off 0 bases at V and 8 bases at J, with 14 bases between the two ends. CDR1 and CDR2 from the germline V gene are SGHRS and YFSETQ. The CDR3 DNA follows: TGCGCCAGCAGCTTGGACAGGGCGAGTAAGGGCTACACCTTC. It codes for CASSLDRASKGYTF.

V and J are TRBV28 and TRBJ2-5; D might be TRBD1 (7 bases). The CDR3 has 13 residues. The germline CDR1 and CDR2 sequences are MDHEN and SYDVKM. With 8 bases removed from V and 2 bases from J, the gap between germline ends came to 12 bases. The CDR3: CASRRGQQETQYF. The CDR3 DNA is TGTGCCAGCCGGCGGGGACAGCAAGAGACCCAGTACTTC.

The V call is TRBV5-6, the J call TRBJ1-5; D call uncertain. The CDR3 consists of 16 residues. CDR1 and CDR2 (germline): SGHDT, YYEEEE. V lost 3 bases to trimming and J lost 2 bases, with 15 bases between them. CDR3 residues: CASSSRRVFGNQPQHF. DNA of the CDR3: TGTGCCAGCAGCTCCCGTCGGGTTTTTGGCAATCAGCCCCAGCATTTT.

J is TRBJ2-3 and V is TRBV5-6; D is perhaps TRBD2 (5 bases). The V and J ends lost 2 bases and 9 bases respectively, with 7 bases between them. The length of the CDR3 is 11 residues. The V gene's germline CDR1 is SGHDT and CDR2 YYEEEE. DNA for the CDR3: TGTGCCAGCAGCTTAACGGGGACGCAGTATTTT. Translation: CASSLTGTQYF.

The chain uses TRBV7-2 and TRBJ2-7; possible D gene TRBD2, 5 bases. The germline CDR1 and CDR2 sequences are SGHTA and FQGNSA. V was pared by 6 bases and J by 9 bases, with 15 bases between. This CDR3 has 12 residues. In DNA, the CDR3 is TGTGCCAGCAGTCTAGGTGGGAGCTCGCAGTACTTC. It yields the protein CASSLGGSSQYF.

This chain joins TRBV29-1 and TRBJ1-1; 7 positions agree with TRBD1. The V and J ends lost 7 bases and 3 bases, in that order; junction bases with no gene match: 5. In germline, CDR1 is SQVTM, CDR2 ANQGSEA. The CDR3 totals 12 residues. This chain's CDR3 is CSDRQGDTEAFF. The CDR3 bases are TGCAGCGACAGACAGGGAGACACTGAAGCTTTCTTT.

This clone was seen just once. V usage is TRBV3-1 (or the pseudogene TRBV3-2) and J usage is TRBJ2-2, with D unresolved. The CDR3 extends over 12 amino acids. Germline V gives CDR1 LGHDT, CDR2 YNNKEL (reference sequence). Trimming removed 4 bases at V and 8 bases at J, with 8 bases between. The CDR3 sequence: CASSLLVGELFF. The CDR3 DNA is TGTGCCAGCAGCCTCCTAGTAGGGGAGCTGTTTTTT.

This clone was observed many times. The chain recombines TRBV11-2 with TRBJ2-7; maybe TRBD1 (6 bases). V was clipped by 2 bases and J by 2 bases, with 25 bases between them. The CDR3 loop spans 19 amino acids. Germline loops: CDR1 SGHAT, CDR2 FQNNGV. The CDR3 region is CASSLLPGHHLNVPYEQYF. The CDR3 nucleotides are TGTGCCAGCAGCTTACTCCCGGGACACCACCTAAATGTCCCCTACGAGCAGTACTTC.

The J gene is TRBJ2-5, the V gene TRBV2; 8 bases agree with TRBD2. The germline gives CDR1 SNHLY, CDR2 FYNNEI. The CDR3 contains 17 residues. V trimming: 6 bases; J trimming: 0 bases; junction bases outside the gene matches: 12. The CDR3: CASRGSRTSTYQETQYF. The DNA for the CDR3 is TGTGCCAGCAGGGGTAGCCGGACTAGCACCTACCAAGAGACCCAGTACTTC.

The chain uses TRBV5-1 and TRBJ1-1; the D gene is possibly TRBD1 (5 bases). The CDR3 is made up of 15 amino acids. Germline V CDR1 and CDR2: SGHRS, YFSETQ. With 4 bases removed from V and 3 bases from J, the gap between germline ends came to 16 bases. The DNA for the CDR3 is TGCGCCAGCAGCGTCGACAGTCCAGTTCACACTGAAGCTTTCTTT. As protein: CASSVDSPVHTEAFF.

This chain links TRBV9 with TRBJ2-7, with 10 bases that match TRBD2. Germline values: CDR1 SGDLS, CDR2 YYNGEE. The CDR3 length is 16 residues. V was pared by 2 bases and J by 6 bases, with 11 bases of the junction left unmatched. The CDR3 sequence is CASSVGVPAGGREQYF. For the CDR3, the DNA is TGTGCCAGCAGCGTCGGTGTCCCAGCGGGGGGGCGCGAGCAGTACTTC.

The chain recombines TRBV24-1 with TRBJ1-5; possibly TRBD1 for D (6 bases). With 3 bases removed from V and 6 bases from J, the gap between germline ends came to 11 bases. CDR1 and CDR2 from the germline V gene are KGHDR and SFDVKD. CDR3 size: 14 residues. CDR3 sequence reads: CATSDNRDSQPQHF. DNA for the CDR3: TGTGCCACCAGTGATAACAGGGATAGTCAGCCCCAGCATTTT.

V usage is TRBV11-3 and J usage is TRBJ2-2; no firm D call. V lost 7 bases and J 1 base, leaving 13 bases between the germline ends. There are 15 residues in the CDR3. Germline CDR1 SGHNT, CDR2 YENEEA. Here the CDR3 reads CASTSLTGNTGELFF. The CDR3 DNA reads TGTGCCAGCACAAGCCTCACTGGGAACACCGGGGAGCTGTTTTTT.

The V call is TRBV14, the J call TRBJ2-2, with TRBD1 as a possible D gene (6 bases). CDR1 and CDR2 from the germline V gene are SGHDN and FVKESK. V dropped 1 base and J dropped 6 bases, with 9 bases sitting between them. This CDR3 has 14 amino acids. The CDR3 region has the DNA TGTGCCAGCAGCCAAGTTACAGGGCCCGGGGAGCTGTTTTTT. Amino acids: CASSQVTGPGELFF.

The CDR3 bases are TGTGCCAGCAGGACTAGCGGGAGCACAGATACGCAGTATTTT. Translation gives CASRTSGSTDTQYF. The chain carries TRBV6-5 and TRBJ2-3, with 10 bases that match TRBD2. The CDR3 has 14 residues. The junction had 0 bases not matched to a gene; V was cut back by 6 bases and J by 0 bases. Per the germline V gene, CDR1 is MNHEY and CDR2 is SVGAGI.

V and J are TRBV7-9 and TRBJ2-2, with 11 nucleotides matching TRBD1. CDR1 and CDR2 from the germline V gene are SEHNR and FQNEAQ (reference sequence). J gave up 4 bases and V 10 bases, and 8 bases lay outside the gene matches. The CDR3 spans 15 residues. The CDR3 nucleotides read TGTGCCATCATCCGGACAGGGGGCATCACCGGGGAGCTGTTTTTT. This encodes CAIIRTGGITGELFF.

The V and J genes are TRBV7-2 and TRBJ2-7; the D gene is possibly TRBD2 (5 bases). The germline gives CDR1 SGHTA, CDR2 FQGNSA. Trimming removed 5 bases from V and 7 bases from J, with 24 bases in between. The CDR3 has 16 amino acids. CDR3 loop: CASSLGPGKMPPEQYF. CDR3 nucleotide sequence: TGTGCCAGCAGCCTAGGGCCGGGAAAGATGCCTCCTGAGCAGTACTTC.

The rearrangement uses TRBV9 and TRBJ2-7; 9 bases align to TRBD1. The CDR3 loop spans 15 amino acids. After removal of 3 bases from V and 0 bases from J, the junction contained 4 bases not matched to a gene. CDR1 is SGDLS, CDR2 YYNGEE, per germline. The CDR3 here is CASSASGQGSYEQYF. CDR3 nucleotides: TGTGCCAGCAGCGCCTCGGGACAGGGCTCCTACGAGCAGTACTTC. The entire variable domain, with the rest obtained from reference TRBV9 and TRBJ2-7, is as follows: DSGVTQTPKHLITATGQRVTLRCSPRSGDLSVYWYQQSLDQGLQFLIQYYNGEERAKGNILERFSAQQFPDLHSELNLSSLELGDSALYFCASSASGQGSYEQYFGPGTRLTVT.

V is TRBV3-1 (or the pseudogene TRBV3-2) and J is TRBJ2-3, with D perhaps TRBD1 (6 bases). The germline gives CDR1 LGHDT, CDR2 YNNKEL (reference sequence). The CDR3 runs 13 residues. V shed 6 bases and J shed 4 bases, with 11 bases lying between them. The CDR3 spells CASRLRGADTQYF. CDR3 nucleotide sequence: TGTGCCAGCAGGCTCAGGGGTGCAGATACGCAGTATTTT.

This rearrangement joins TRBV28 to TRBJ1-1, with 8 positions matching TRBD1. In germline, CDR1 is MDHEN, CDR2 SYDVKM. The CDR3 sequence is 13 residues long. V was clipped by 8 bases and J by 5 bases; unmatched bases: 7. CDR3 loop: CASLRGLGTEAFF. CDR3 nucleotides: TGTGCCAGCCTCAGGGGGCTGGGGACTGAAGCTTTCTTT.

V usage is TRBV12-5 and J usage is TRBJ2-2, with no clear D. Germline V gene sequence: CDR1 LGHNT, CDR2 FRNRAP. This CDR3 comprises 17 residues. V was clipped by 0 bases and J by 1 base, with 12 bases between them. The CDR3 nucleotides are TGTGCTAGTGGTTTGGTACAGTCGGTGGGGAACACCGGGGAGCTGTTTTTT. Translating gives CASGLVQSVGNTGELFF.

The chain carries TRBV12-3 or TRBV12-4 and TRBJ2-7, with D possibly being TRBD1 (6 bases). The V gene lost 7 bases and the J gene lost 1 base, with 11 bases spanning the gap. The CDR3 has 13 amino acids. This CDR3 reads CASNQGSSYEQYF. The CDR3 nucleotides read TGTGCCAGCAACCAGGGGAGTTCCTACGAGCAGTACTTC.

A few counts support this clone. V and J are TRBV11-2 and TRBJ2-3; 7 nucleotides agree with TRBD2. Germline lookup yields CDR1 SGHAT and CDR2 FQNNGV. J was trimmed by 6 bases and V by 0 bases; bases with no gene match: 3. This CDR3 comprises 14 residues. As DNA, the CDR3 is TGTGCCAGCAGCTTAGAAGCGGGGAAGGATACGCAGTATTTT. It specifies CASSLEAGKDTQYF.

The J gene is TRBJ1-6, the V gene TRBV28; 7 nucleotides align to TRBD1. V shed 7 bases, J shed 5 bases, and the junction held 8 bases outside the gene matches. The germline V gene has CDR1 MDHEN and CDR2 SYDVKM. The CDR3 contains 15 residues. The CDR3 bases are TGTGCCAGCAATACACCTGACAGGGATAATTCACCCCTCCACTTT. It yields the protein CASNTPDRDNSPLHF.